A selection of T cell receptor beta chains follows, all from one sample in a study of blood T cell repertoires in COVID-19. Profiling relied on immunoSEQ multiplex PCR, and the TCRdb table lists in-frame clones only, not all of them. The sample yields about 80,000 clones, 82% seen once. Sequenced: peripheral blood. These receptors were obtained from an elderly man with acute or convalescent COVID-19. The conserved cysteine and the conserved F or W are not part of the CDR3 here. D genes are given only for firm matches.

D,V,J,CDR3
.,TRBV12-3/TRBV12-4,TRBJ1-5,ASSFRSNQPQH
TRBD1,TRBV7-9,TRBJ1-5,ASSFGWDRGNQPQH
.,TRBV5-1,TRBJ2-7,ASSSSQGSYYEQY
TRBD1,TRBV6-5,TRBJ1-5,ASSRTGSDQPQH
TRBD2,TRBV3-1/TRBV3-2,TRBJ2-5,ASSLAGGASETQY
TRBD1,TRBV3-1/TRBV3-2,TRBJ1-2,ASSTLVNRGYGYT
.,TRBV4-1,TRBJ1-5,ASSQRDIEGGPQH
.,TRBV2,TRBJ1-6,ASSPGGASNSPLH
.,TRBV3-1/TRBV3-2,TRBJ2-7,ASSQAPTSSYEQY
TRBD1,TRBV30,TRBJ1-2,AWLPGRGLFRNYGYT
TRBD2,TRBV11-2,TRBJ2-1,ASSSSGGAYNEQF
.,TRBV6-6,TRBJ2-1,ASSSSTGSTEQF
TRBD2,TRBV11-2,TRBJ2-7,ASSLSSGEYYEQY
.,TRBV7-2,TRBJ1-1,ASSINQPGGTEAF
TRBD1,TRBV4-1,TRBJ2-1,ASSQSDRGAYNEQF
TRBD1,TRBV18,TRBJ1-6,ASSPGQGSLRSPLH
.,TRBV11-2,TRBJ2-1,ASSLGVGDTRYNEQF
.,TRBV7-3,TRBJ2-1,ASSLEGSSYNEQF
.,TRBV5-1,TRBJ2-2,ASSLGASNTGELF
TRBD1,TRBV11-2,TRBJ1-1,ASSFGQGETEAF
TRBD2,TRBV7-9,TRBJ2-7,ASSLASGGVYEQY
TRBD1,TRBV7-2,TRBJ1-1,ASSRDRGSEAF
TRBD1,TRBV10-3,TRBJ1-1,AISEIDRGQVVPRAF
TRBD1,TRBV5-4,TRBJ1-4,ASSSRQGNEKLF
.,TRBV7-2,TRBJ1-2,ASSLGRQSYGYT
TRBD1,TRBV6-5,TRBJ1-2,ASRRQGNYGYT
.,TRBV7-8,TRBJ1-5,ASSLTSEYQPQH
.,TRBV5-5,TRBJ1-1,ASSPGQWNTEAF
TRBD1,TRBV18,TRBJ1-4,ASSPAFGTGGGKLF
.,TRBV5-4,TRBJ2-7,ASRETGNSYEQY
.,TRBV15,TRBJ1-3,ATSRAATIGNTIY
.,TRBV5-6,TRBJ1-6,ASSFWGNSNNSPLH
.,TRBV4-1,TRBJ2-2,ASSPREENTGELF
.,TRBV4-1,TRBJ1-4,ASSQDTTPGLGEKLF
TRBD1,TRBV19,TRBJ1-5,ASSLTGGQVAQH
TRBD1,TRBV3-1/TRBV3-2,TRBJ2-5,ASSQDKTGVQETQY
TRBD1,TRBV5-6,TRBJ1-6,ASRVTGQSSYNSPLH
TRBD1,TRBV5-1,TRBJ1-1,ASSEGASTEAF
TRBD1,TRBV19,TRBJ1-4,ASIKGGWTGNEKLF
.,TRBV30,TRBJ1-3,AWSFTGSGNTIY
.,TRBV5-6,TRBJ2-3,ASSAEGYSTDTQY
TRBD1,TRBV5-1,TRBJ2-5,ASSAGTGDRETQY